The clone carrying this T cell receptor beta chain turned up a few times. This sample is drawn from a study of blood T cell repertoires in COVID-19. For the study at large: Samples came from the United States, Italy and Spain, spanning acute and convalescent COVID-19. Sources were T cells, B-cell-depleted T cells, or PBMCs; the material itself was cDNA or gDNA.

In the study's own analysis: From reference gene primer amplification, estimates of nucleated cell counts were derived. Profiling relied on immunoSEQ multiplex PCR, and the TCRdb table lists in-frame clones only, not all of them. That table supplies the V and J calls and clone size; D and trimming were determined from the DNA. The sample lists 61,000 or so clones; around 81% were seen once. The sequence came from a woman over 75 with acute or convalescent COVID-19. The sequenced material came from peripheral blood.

The CDR3: CASSALGGNTEAFF. CDR3 coding DNA: TGTGCCAGTAGTGCCTTAGGGGGGAACACTGAAGCTTTCTTT. This rearrangement joins TRBV19 to TRBJ1-1; maybe TRBD1 (6 bases). V was pared by 5 bases and J by 1 base, with 11 bases between. The CDR3 loop spans 14 amino acids. Germline-derived CDR1 and CDR2 are LNHDA and SQIVND (reference sequence).